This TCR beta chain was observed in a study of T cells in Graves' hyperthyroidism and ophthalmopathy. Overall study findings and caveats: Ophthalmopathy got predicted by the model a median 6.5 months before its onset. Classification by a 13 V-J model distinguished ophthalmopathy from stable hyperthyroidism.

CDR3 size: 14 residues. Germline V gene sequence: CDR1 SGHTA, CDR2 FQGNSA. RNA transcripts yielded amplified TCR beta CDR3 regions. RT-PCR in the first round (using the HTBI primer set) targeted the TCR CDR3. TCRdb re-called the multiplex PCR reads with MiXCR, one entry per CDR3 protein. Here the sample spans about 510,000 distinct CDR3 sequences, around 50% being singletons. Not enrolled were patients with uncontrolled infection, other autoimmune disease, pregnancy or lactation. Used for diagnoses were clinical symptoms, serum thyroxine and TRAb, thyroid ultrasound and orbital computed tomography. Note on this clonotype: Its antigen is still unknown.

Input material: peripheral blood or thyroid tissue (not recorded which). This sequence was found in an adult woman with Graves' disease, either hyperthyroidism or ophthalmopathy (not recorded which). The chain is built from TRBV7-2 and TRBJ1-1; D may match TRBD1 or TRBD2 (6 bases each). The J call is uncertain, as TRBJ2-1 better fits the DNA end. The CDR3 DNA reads TGTGCCAGCGGAAGGGGGGCGCCTCGGGGTGAGCAGTTCTTC. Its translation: CASGRGAPRGEQFF.